This passage covers 22 T cell receptor beta chains from one sample sequenced in a study of blood T cell dynamics during melanoma immunotherapy (dated by TCRdb to the early 2020s). Libraries were made using the immunoSEQ multiplex PCR assay. As stored in TCRdb, this immuneACCESS dataset retains in-frame rearrangements with V and J assigned. A fraction of the clones does not appear; measured against another copy, unresolved V genes explain less than half of the discrepancy, and the remainder lacks a known reason. This sample has more than 10,000 clones in its table, and 91% of those were observed once. The ten largest make up roughly 0.19% of the sample. The time point label, read with the paper, signifies: week 3, after first cycle of checkpoint inhibitor. This sample comprised effector memory CD8+ T cells from blood, obtained from a patient treated with checkpoint blockade. These TCRs come from a human donor with melanoma.

The count of this clone is one. V gene TRBV15 combines with J gene TRBJ1-1, with 9 bases matching TRBD1. The trim removed 1 base at V and 3 bases at J, leaving 3 bases unmatched. This CDR3 contains 15 residues. The germline CDR1 and CDR2 sequences are LNHNV and YYDKDF (reference sequence). The CDR3 DNA is TGTGCCACCAGCAGAGGCCGACAGGGGGACACTGAAGCTTTCTTT. Residues: CATSRGRQGDTEAFF.

This clone was seen once. The rearrangement joins TRBV27 to TRBJ2-7; D not certain. Per the germline V gene, CDR1 is MNHEY and CDR2 is SMNVEV (reference sequence). The CDR3 has 14 residues. V was pared by 6 bases and J by 0 bases, with 12 bases between. The CDR3 protein is CASRLSASSYEQYF. CDR3 in DNA: TGTGCCAGCAGGCTCTCCGCGAGCTCCTACGAGCAGTACTTC.

This chain uses TRBV4-3 with TRBJ1-3; possible D gene TRBD1, 6 bases. Germline loops: CDR1 LGHNA, CDR2 YSLEER. The V end lost 0 bases, the J end lost 4 bases, and 13 bases lay between the germline ends. This CDR3 has 16 residues. For the CDR3, the DNA is TGCGCCAGCAGCCAAGATAGGGGGGGTCAAGGAAACACCATATATTTT. This encodes CASSQDRGGQGNTIYF.

V is TRBV27 and J is TRBJ1-2; 8 bases align to TRBD1. V was clipped by 4 bases and J by 0 bases; unmatched bases: 4. The CDR3 is made up of 15 amino acids. CDR1 MNHEY and CDR2 SMNVEV come from the germline V gene (reference sequence). The CDR3 spells CASSSGQGANYGYTF. The CDR3, as DNA: TGTGCCAGCAGTTCCGGACAGGGCGCTAACTATGGCTACACCTTC.

The chain has TRBV28 and TRBJ1-5; D gene uncertain. Germline V CDR1 and CDR2: MDHEN, SYDVKM. Trimming cost V 6 bases and J 1 base, with 10 bases left between them. This CDR3 region has 14 residues. The CDR3 coding sequence is TGTGCCAGCAGCTATGGACGGAGCAATCAGCCCCAGCATTTT. The encoded protein is CASSYGRSNQPQHF.

Worth noting for this clone: A read error may produce the germline difference seen at one junction end. The chain employs TRBV6-5 and TRBJ2-7; perhaps TRBD2 as D (6 bases). CDR1 and CDR2 from the germline V gene are MNHEY and SVGAGI. The CDR3 contains 15 residues. The CDR3 nucleotides are TGTGCCAGCAGTTCGAGAGCGGGTGCCTCCTTCGAGCAGTACTTC. It specifies CASSSRAGASFEQYF.

This clone was detected a few times. V usage is TRBV27 and J usage is TRBJ2-7; D might be TRBD1 (5 bases). This CDR3 is built from 15 residues. Trimming left V 5 bases short and J 2 bases short, with 16 bases between. CDR1 is MNHEY, CDR2 SMNVEV, per germline (reference sequence). CDR3 amino acids: CASSLTRETPYEQYF. The DNA of the CDR3 is TGTGCCAGCAGTCTCACCAGGGAAACTCCCTACGAGCAGTACTTC.

The V call is TRBV27, the J call TRBJ2-3; unclear D gene. V lost 1 base and J lost 4, with 9 bases in between. The CDR3 has 14 residues. The germline V gene encodes CDR1 MNHEY and CDR2 SMNVEV (reference sequence). DNA for the CDR3: TGTGCCAGCAGTTTATTGGTAGGACCAGATACGCAGTATTTT. As protein: CASSLLVGPDTQYF.

The table lists this clone with a count of one. The chain employs TRBV14 and TRBJ2-4; D unresolved. This CDR3 is 15 amino acids long. The V and J ends lost 0 bases and 0 bases respectively, with 6 bases between them. Germline V gives CDR1 SGHDN, CDR2 FVKESK. Here the CDR3 DNA reads TGTGCCAGCAGCCAAGATCGCTTAGCCAAAAACATTCAGTACTTC. This sequence encodes CASSQDRLAKNIQYF.

The rearrangement joins TRBV11-2 to TRBJ1-1; D is undetermined. Trimming cost V 0 bases and J 8 bases, with 7 bases left between them. Germline V gene lookup returns CDR1 SGHAT and CDR2 FQNNGV. The CDR3 consists of 12 residues. As DNA, the CDR3 is TGTGCCAGCAGCTTAGAATCTCTAGAAGCTTTCTTT. Translating it yields CASSLESLEAFF.

The rearrangement joins TRBV27 to TRBJ2-2; D is ambiguous. CDR1 and CDR2 from the germline V gene are MNHEY and SMNVEV (reference sequence). The CDR3 is 14 residues long. Trimming cost V 5 bases and J 4 bases, with 11 bases left between them. This CDR3 is CASSLSRGTGELFF. DNA of the CDR3: TGTGCCAGCAGTCTTTCGCGAGGCACCGGGGAGCTGTTTTTT.

This clone was counted once. J is TRBJ1-1 and V is TRBV27; D ambiguous. The length of the CDR3 is 13 residues. Germline V CDR1 and CDR2: MNHEY, SMNVEV (reference sequence). Trimming removed 3 bases at V and 1 base at J, with 6 bases between. For the CDR3, the DNA is TGTGCCAGCAGTTTCCCAGGGAACACTGAAGCTTTCTTT. Protein sequence: CASSFPGNTEAFF.

Comment on this clone: This CDR3 is also generated by other DNA sequences in the sample. The chain couples TRBV4-1 to TRBJ1-1; 7 nucleotides line up with TRBD1. The CDR3 runs to 15 residues. Trimming took 0 bases from V and 1 from J; bases not matched to a gene: 2. From germline, CDR1 is MGHRA and CDR2 YSYEKL. CDR3 loop: CASSQDRGTNTEAFF. The CDR3 DNA follows: TGCGCCAGCAGCCAAGACAGGGGGACGAACACTGAAGCTTTCTTT.

V is TRBV19 and J is TRBJ1-5, with a possible D match to TRBD1 (6 bases). The length of the CDR3 is 16 residues. Trimming stripped 7 bases from V and 0 bases from J, with 16 bases between. The germline CDR1 and CDR2 sequences are LNHDA and SQIVND (reference sequence). Here the CDR3 reads CASNDLTGYSNQPQHF. The CDR3 region has the DNA TGTGCCAGTAACGATCTAACAGGGTATAGCAATCAGCCCCAGCATTTT.

The V gene is TRBV7-9, the J gene TRBJ1-1; tentatively, D is TRBD1 (6 bases). The ends were cut back, 4 bases at V and 0 bases at J, with 12 bases in the middle. The length of the CDR3 is 15 residues. CDR1 and CDR2 (germline): SEHNR, FQNEAQ (reference sequence). The chain's CDR3 is CASSSNREVNTEAFF. In DNA form, the CDR3 reads TGTGCCAGCAGCTCGAACAGGGAGGTGAACACTGAAGCTTTCTTT. The full variable domain, its missing parts supplied by reference TRBV7-9 and TRBJ1-1, is DTGVSQNPRHKITKRGQNVTFRCDPISEHNRLYWYRQTLGQGPEFLTYFQNEAQLEKSRLLSDRFSAERPKGSFSTLEIQRTEQGDSAMYLCASSSNREVNTEAFFGQGTRLTVV.

The chain uses TRBV6-4 and TRBJ2-7, with 12 bases aligning to TRBD1. The CDR3 covers 17 residues. After removal of 6 bases from V and 7 bases from J, the junction contained 16 bases not matched to a gene. The germline V gene encodes CDR1 MRHNA and CDR2 SNTAGT. CDR3 in amino acids: CASRDPSRDRGLGEQYF. In nucleotides, the CDR3 is TGTGCCAGCAGAGACCCCTCCCGGGACAGGGGGCTGGGGGAGCAGTACTTC.

This sequence joins TRBV19 and TRBJ1-2, with D uncertain. Germline CDR1 and CDR2: LNHDA and SQIVND (reference sequence). V lost 1 base, J lost 8 bases, and 11 bases lay in between. This CDR3 is built from 13 residues. Written as DNA, the CDR3 is TGTGCCAGTAGTATAGGCGGGAATGCAGGCTACACCTTC. Its translation is CASSIGGNAGYTF.

The CDR3 reads CASSLADREVNTEAFF. The CDR3 DNA sequence: TGTGCCAGCAGCTTAGCGGACAGGGAAGTGAACACTGAAGCTTTCTTT. The chain recombines TRBV7-8 with TRBJ1-1, with 8 bases that match TRBD1. The CDR3 length is 16 residues. Germline CDR1 and CDR2: SGHVS and FQNEAQ. The J segment lost 0 bases and the V segment lost 0 bases, leaving 3 bases of the junction unmatched.

The chain combines TRBV9 with TRBJ1-2; D not resolved. The germline V gene has CDR1 SGDLS and CDR2 YYNGEE. V lost 0 bases and J lost 6, with 9 bases in between. CDR3 size: 13 residues. Written as DNA, the CDR3 is TGTGCCAGCAGCGTAGCTGGGAGAGATGGCTACACCTTC. It specifies CASSVAGRDGYTF. The full variable domain, in which reference TRBV9 and TRBJ1-2 provide the parts outside the CDR3, is DSGVTQTPKHLITATGQRVTLRCSPRSGDLSVYWYQQSLDQGLQFLIQYYNGEERAKGNILERFSAQQFPDLHSELNLSSLELGDSALYFCASSVAGRDGYTFGSGTRLTVV.

The chain couples TRBV19 to TRBJ2-1; D unresolved. CDR3 length: 14 amino acids. V was trimmed by 5 bases and J by 6 bases, leaving 14 bases between them. Germline lookup yields CDR1 LNHDA and CDR2 SQIVND (reference sequence). This CDR3 reads CASSPWDSSNEQFF. CDR3 DNA sequence: TGTGCCAGTAGTCCCTGGGATAGTTCCAATGAGCAGTTCTTC.

The chain carries TRBV2 and TRBJ2-5, with D uncertain. Trimming took 0 bases from V and 7 from J, leaving 9 bases between them. This CDR3 is built from 13 residues. The germline V gene encodes CDR1 SNHLY and CDR2 FYNNEI. The DNA for the CDR3 is TGTGCCAGCAGTGAAGCCCCCGCGAGGACCCAGTACTTC. This gives the protein CASSEAPARTQYF.

The chain couples TRBV4-3 to TRBJ2-7; D is unresolved. CDR1 is LGHNA and CDR2 is YSLEER in the germline V gene. CDR3 length: 14 residues. V was pared by 1 base and J by 3 bases, with 10 bases between. This CDR3 is CASSQGTVGYEQYF. CDR3 nucleotide sequence: TGCGCCAGCAGCCAAGGGACCGTGGGCTACGAGCAGTACTTC.